These 9 T cell receptor beta chains originate from one sample sequenced in a study of CD8 T cells in Susac syndrome. cDNA came from about 0.46 to 1 ug RNA primed by random hexamers. TCRdb processed the immunoSEQ multiplex PCR reads anew with MiXCR; each CDR3 protein has one entry. This table has about 200,000 distinct CDR3 sequences, approximately 94% appearing once. Sequenced input: CD4+ T cells from PBMCs. Receptors originate from a human donor with multiple sclerosis.

The chain has TRBV12-3 or TRBV12-4 and TRBJ2-7; D is undetermined. The CDR3 extends over 12 amino acids. Trimming stripped 4 bases from V and 3 bases from J, with 7 bases between. The CDR3 DNA follows: TGTGCCAGCAGTTGGATAAACTACGAGCAGTACTTC. It translates to CASSWINYEQYF.

This chain uses TRBV30 with TRBJ1-1, with D unresolved. CDR3 size: 13 residues. CDR1 is GTSNPN and CDR2 is SVGIG in the germline V gene (reference sequence). V was trimmed by 2 bases and J by 5 bases, leaving 12 bases between them. The CDR3 here is CAWSLGPGTEAFF. CDR3 nucleotide sequence: TGTGCCTGGAGTTTAGGCCCCGGGACTGAAGCTTTCTTT.

This clonotype was seen once. The chain has TRBV7-3 and TRBJ1-2; no firm D call. V gave up 5 bases and J gave up 8 bases, with 15 bases separating them. Germline V gene lookup returns CDR1 SGHTA and CDR2 FQGTGA. The CDR3 spans 13 residues. The chain's CDR3 is CASSPDVLGGYTF. The CDR3 bases are TGTGCCAGCAGCCCGGACGTACTGGGGGGCTACACCTTC. The full variable domain, its missing parts supplied by reference TRBV7-3 and TRBJ1-2, is GAGVSQTPSNKVTEKGKYVELRCDPISGHTALYWYRQSLGQGPEFLIYFQGTGAADDSGLPNDRFFAVRPEGSVSTLKIQRTERGDSAVYLCASSPDVLGGYTFGSGTRLTVV.

The chain joins TRBV28 to TRBJ1-1; maybe TRBD1 (5 bases). This CDR3 has 16 residues. V lost 3 bases, J lost 10 bases, and 24 bases lay in between. Germline V gives CDR1 MDHEN, CDR2 SYDVKM. CDR3 region: CASSFQQGGGIGGAFF. CDR3 DNA sequence: TGTGCCAGCAGTTTCCAGCAGGGTGGAGGGATCGGTGGAGCTTTCTTT.

This chain uses TRBV20-1 with TRBJ2-7; D uncertain. This CDR3 is 13 amino acids long. V lost 1 base and J lost 2, with 9 bases in between. CDR1 is DFQATT, CDR2 SNEGSKA, per germline (reference sequence). This CDR3 reads CSARGQKTYEQYF. In DNA, the CDR3 is TGCAGTGCTAGAGGGCAGAAAACCTACGAGCAGTACTTC.

This chain connects TRBV2 to TRBJ2-1; 10 nucleotides align to TRBD2. The CDR3 consists of 14 residues. Germline V gives CDR1 SNHLY, CDR2 FYNNEI. Trimming cost V 8 bases and J 4 bases; bases outside gene matches: 5. CDR3 amino acids: CASRGTSVYNEQFF. The CDR3 DNA follows: TGTGCCAGCCGGGGGACTAGCGTTTACAATGAGCAGTTCTTC.

The rearrangement uses TRBV6-6 and TRBJ1-5; D is undetermined. CDR3 length equals 14 residues. V lost 2 bases and J 3 bases, leaving 8 bases between the germline ends. CDR1 and CDR2 from the germline V gene are MNHNY and SVGAGI (reference sequence). This CDR3 is CASSYTSFNQPQHF. CDR3 in DNA: TGTGCCAGCAGTTACACATCCTTCAATCAGCCCCAGCATTTT.

The chain uses TRBV12-3 or TRBV12-4 and TRBJ1-2; TRBD1 might be the D (5 bases). Deletions cut 5 bases from V and 4 bases from J, with 14 bases between. There are 14 residues in the CDR3. In nucleotides, the CDR3 is TGTGCCAGCAGTCCGGGACGGCCAAGCTATGGCTACACCTTC. Protein: CASSPGRPSYGYTF.

This clonotype has a single count. V is TRBV12-3 or TRBV12-4 and J is TRBJ1-6; TRBD1 aligns across 9 bases. V shed 4 bases, J shed 8 bases, and the junction held 6 bases outside the gene matches. This CDR3 has 15 amino acids. The CDR3 DNA sequence: TGTGCCAGCAGTTCCCCGACAGGGGGGCATTCACCCCTCCACTTT. Translation: CASSSPTGGHSPLHF.